These 28 T cell receptor beta chains were sequenced from one sample in a study of technical replicates of blood from a handful of donors. Clones were sequenced by immunoSEQ multiplex PCR, and TCRdb holds only the in-frame ones, with some missing. The sample carries more than 9,000 clones, about 95% recorded once. The source material was PBMCs. The source is a human donor in good health.

The CDR3, as DNA: TGTGCCAGCATTCCCCTGGGCAGCGGGAACTATGGCTACACCTTC. The encoded protein is CASIPLGSGNYGYTF. This chain joins TRBV28 and TRBJ1-2; D unresolved. Germline values: CDR1 MDHEN, CDR2 SYDVKM. CDR3 length equals 15 residues. Between the trimmed V and J ends, which lost 7 bases and 2 bases, there was a span of 17 bases.

CDR3 amino acids: CASSLAMGGANEKLFF. The CDR3 DNA is TGTGCCAGCAGCTTAGCGATGGGGGGAGCTAATGAAAAACTGTTTTTT. The V gene is TRBV7-8, the J gene TRBJ1-4, with D tentatively TRBD1 (5 bases). V gave up 0 bases and J gave up 3 bases, with 11 bases separating them. In germline, CDR1 is SGHVS, CDR2 FQNEAQ. The CDR3 has 16 residues.

The chain links TRBV7-9 to TRBJ1-1; 8 bases line up with TRBD1. CDR3 size: 13 residues. Germline CDR1 and CDR2: SEHNR and FQNEAQ (reference sequence). V dropped 5 bases and J dropped 5; count of bases not matched to a gene: 4. Here the CDR3 reads CASSPWDRTEAFF. Here the CDR3 DNA reads TGTGCCAGCAGCCCCTGGGACAGGACTGAAGCTTTCTTT.

The chain employs TRBV6-6 and TRBJ2-1, with TRBD1 as a possible D gene (6 bases). V shed 8 bases and J shed 6 bases, with 11 bases lying between them. The germline V gene has CDR1 MNHNY and CDR2 SVGAGI (reference sequence). The CDR3 is 12 amino acids. The CDR3 protein is CASGQGINEQFF. The CDR3 DNA sequence: TGTGCCAGCGGGCAGGGGATCAATGAGCAGTTCTTC.

The chain recombines TRBV29-1 with TRBJ1-1; TRBD1 is a possible D gene (6 bases). CDR3 length: 16 residues. Germline assignment: CDR1 SQVTM and CDR2 ANQGSEA. Trimming removed 7 bases at V and 9 bases at J, with 30 bases between. Written as DNA, the CDR3 is TGCAGCGCCGACGGGGAGGGGGGCGCAGGGAGAGAACAAGCTTTCTTT. This gives the protein CSADGEGGAGREQAFF.

The V call is TRBV6-1, the J call TRBJ1-1, with 9 bases identical to TRBD1. CDR1 and CDR2 (germline): MNHNS, SASEGT. CDR3 length: 15 amino acids. V trimming: 5 bases; J trimming: 5 bases; junction bases outside the gene matches: 9. DNA of the CDR3: TGTGCCAGCAGTTCTATGTCTGGGACAGGGACTGAAGCTTTCTTT. It translates to CASSSMSGTGTEAFF.

In its sample, this clone was seen a few times. This chain joins TRBV6-4 and TRBJ2-7; 14 bases agree with TRBD2. The CDR3 is made up of 14 amino acids. Germline-derived CDR1 and CDR2 are MRHNA and SNTAGT. With 2 bases clipped from V and 6 bases from J, the junction kept 0 bases outside the gene matches. CDR3 residues: CASSDGTSGSEQYF. CDR3 in DNA: TGTGCCAGCAGTGACGGGACTAGCGGGAGCGAGCAGTACTTC.

This clone came up once. In nucleotides, the CDR3 is TGCGCCAGCAGCCCCGGGTATCTGGGGGGAGGCAATGAGCAGTTCTTC. It encodes CASSPGYLGGGNEQFF. This chain joins TRBV5-1 and TRBJ2-1; possibly TRBD2 for D (6 bases). The germline CDR1 and CDR2 sequences are SGHRS and YFSETQ. Between the trimmed V and J ends, which lost 4 bases and 6 bases, there was a span of 20 bases. The CDR3 has 16 amino acids. Full variable domain (missing parts from reference TRBV5-1 and TRBJ2-1): KAGVTQTPRYLIKTRGQQVTLSCSPISGHRSVSWYQQTPGQGLQFLFEYFSETQRNKGNFPGRFSGRQFSNSRSEMNVSTLELGDSALYLCASSPGYLGGGNEQFFGPGTRLTVL.

This chain links TRBV14 with TRBJ2-2; possibly TRBD2 for D (6 bases). The CDR3 has 17 amino acids. Germline CDR1 SGHDN, CDR2 FVKESK. The ends were cut back, 3 bases at V and 2 bases at J, with 16 bases in the middle. CDR3 coding DNA: TGTGCCAGCAGCCATCGTAGCGGAGCAACCAACACCGGGGAGCTGTTTTTT. Its translation: CASSHRSGATNTGELFF.

The chain couples TRBV19 to TRBJ2-2, with D hard to call. CDR3 length: 16 residues. CDR1 and CDR2 from the germline V gene are LNHDA and SQIVND (reference sequence). V gave up 2 bases and J gave up 7 bases, with 17 bases separating them. CDR3 DNA: TGTGCCAGTAGTATAAGCCTAGTGGCCATAGGCGGGGAGCTGTTTTTT. Translating gives CASSISLVAIGGELFF.

The rearrangement links TRBV19 to TRBJ2-1; 7 bases align to TRBD2. From germline, CDR1 is LNHDA and CDR2 SQIVND (reference sequence). This CDR3 is 14 amino acids long. Trimming removed 1 base from V and 8 bases from J; junction bases left unmatched: 5. The CDR3 DNA is TGTGCCAGTAGTATAGGGGGCGGGAGCTATGAGCAGTTCTTC. Translated: CASSIGGGSYEQFF.

This sequence joins TRBV27 and TRBJ2-7; 7 bases are a match to TRBD2. The CDR3 has 15 residues. Germline lookup yields CDR1 MNHEY and CDR2 SMNVEV (reference sequence). V gave up 4 bases and J gave up 2 bases; unmatched junction bases: 8. This chain's CDR3 is CASSSPGGGTYEQYF. The CDR3 DNA sequence: TGTGCCAGCAGTTCCCCTGGGGGGGGGACCTACGAGCAGTACTTC.

This chain joins TRBV4-2 and TRBJ2-5; 10 bases line up with TRBD1. The CDR3 runs 14 residues. The V gene's germline CDR1 is LGHNA and CDR2 YNFKEQ. J gave up 5 bases and V 2 bases, and 2 bases lay outside the gene matches. DNA of the CDR3: TGTGCCAGCAGCCAAAGGGGACAGGGGGAGACCCAGTACTTC. Its protein product is CASSQRGQGETQYF.

The genes are TRBV19 and TRBJ2-5; TRBD2 might be the D (6 bases). Germline-derived CDR1 and CDR2 are LNHDA and SQIVND (reference sequence). Trimming left V 4 bases short and J 0 bases short, with 9 bases between. This CDR3 has 14 residues. In nucleotides, the CDR3 is TGTGCCAGTAGTAAGCGGGCCCACCAAGAGACCCAGTACTTC. Translated: CASSKRAHQETQYF.

The V gene is TRBV6-1, the J gene TRBJ2-1, with a possible D match to TRBD1 (5 bases). Per germline, CDR1 MNHNS and CDR2 SASEGT. This CDR3 has 16 residues. V lost 2 bases, J lost 0 bases, and 11 bases lay in between. Here the CDR3 DNA reads TGTGCCAGCAGTGAACTTGTGACAGCCTCCTACAATGAGCAGTTCTTC. Protein sequence: CASSELVTASYNEQFF.

This rearrangement joins TRBV30 to TRBJ1-5; perhaps TRBD1 as D (6 bases). CDR1 is GTSNPN and CDR2 is SVGIG in the germline V gene (reference sequence). V was trimmed by 6 bases and J by 0 bases, leaving 9 bases between them. CDR3 length: 13 amino acids. The CDR3 protein is CACRDNSNQPQHF. In DNA form, the CDR3 reads TGTGCCTGCCGGGACAATAGCAATCAGCCCCAGCATTTT. Together with reference TRBV30 and TRBJ1-5, the CDR3 gives the full variable domain: SQTIHQWPATLVQPVGSPLSLECTVEGTSNPNLYWYRQAAGRGLQLLFYSVGIGQISSEVPQNLSASRPQDRQFILSSKKLLLSDSGFYLCACRDNSNQPQHFGDGTRLSIL.

The rearrangement uses TRBV2 and TRBJ1-5; no definite D call. Looked up from germline, CDR1 is SNHLY and CDR2 is FYNNEI. V gave up 6 bases and J gave up 3 bases, with 6 bases separating them. This CDR3 is built from 12 residues. The CDR3 region is CASRRINQPQHF. The CDR3 coding sequence is TGTGCCAGCAGGCGGATCAATCAGCCCCAGCATTTT. The whole variable domain, remainder taken from reference TRBV2 and TRBJ1-5, is EPEVTQTPSHQVTQMGQEVILRCVPISNHLYFYWYRQILGQKVEFLVSFYNNEISEKSEIFDDQFSVERPDGSNFTLKIRSTKLEDSAMYFCASRRINQPQHFGDGTRLSIL.

The rearrangement links TRBV30 to TRBJ2-1; the D gene is possibly TRBD2 (5 bases). This CDR3 is 15 amino acids long. Looked up from germline, CDR1 is GTSNPN and CDR2 is SVGIG (reference sequence). With 0 bases removed from V and 5 bases from J, the gap between germline ends came to 14 bases. The CDR3 reads CAWSVGSGANNEQFF. The DNA for the CDR3 is TGTGCCTGGAGTGTGGGAAGCGGAGCTAACAATGAGCAGTTCTTC.

The V gene is TRBV7-8, the J gene TRBJ2-5; TRBD1 matches at 8 bases. The CDR3 loop spans 19 amino acids. Losses at the gene ends were 3 bases for V and 0 bases for J; bases not matched to a gene: 15. Germline CDR1 SGHVS, CDR2 FQNEAQ. The CDR3 spells CASSLQGAWKGRDQETQYF. The CDR3 DNA reads as TGTGCCAGCAGCTTGCAGGGGGCGTGGAAGGGACGAGACCAAGAGACCCAGTACTTC.

This clone was detected once. The genes are TRBV10-2 and TRBJ2-1; D gene uncertain. This CDR3 has 16 residues. Germline-derived CDR1 and CDR2 are WSHSY and SAAADI. Trimming cost V 1 base and J 0 bases, with 10 bases left between them. The CDR3 coding sequence is TGCGCCAGCAGTGAGTGGTTAGTCGGCTCCTACAATGAGCAGTTCTTC. Its protein is CASSEWLVGSYNEQFF.

This clone appeared a single time. The chain couples TRBV5-1 to TRBJ2-1; 13 bases match TRBD2. The CDR3 is 19 amino acids. J gave up 8 bases and V 4 bases, and 18 bases lay outside the gene matches. Germline V lookup: CDR1 SGHRS, CDR2 YFSETQ. In DNA form, the CDR3 reads TGCGCCAGCAGCCTTGGGCGGACAGGGACTAGCGGGAACTGGGATGAGCAGTTCTTC. Residues: CASSLGRTGTSGNWDEQFF.

V gene TRBV4-1 combines with J gene TRBJ2-1; a weak D match, TRBD1 (5 bases). This CDR3 is built from 15 residues. Trimming cost V 0 bases and J 5 bases, with 11 bases left between them. Germline CDR1 MGHRA, CDR2 YSYEKL. The CDR3 is CASSQEIRRDNEQFF. The CDR3 coding sequence is TGCGCCAGCAGCCAAGAAATCCGCAGGGACAATGAGCAGTTCTTC.

There are a few counts of this clone. The chain couples TRBV6-5 to TRBJ2-7; TRBD1 matches at 11 bases. This CDR3 region has 14 residues. CDR1 and CDR2 (germline): MNHEY, SVGAGI. V lost 4 bases to trimming and J lost 3 bases; unmatched junction nucleotides: 2. Here the CDR3 reads CASSWGQGGYEQYF. DNA for the CDR3: TGTGCCAGCAGTTGGGGACAGGGGGGCTACGAGCAGTACTTC.

This rearrangement joins TRBV5-1 to TRBJ2-7, with TRBD2 as a possible D gene (6 bases). V shed 4 bases and J shed 3 bases, with 14 bases lying between them. This CDR3 contains 14 residues. Germline lookup yields CDR1 SGHRS and CDR2 YFSETQ. CDR3 sequence reads: CASSSSSALYEQYF. CDR3 DNA: TGCGCCAGCAGCAGCTCTAGCGCTCTCTACGAGCAGTACTTC.

This clone was seen once. V gene TRBV7-3 combines with J gene TRBJ2-5; TRBD2 aligns across 8 bases. The J segment lost 5 bases and the V segment lost 5 bases, leaving 10 bases of the junction unmatched. CDR1 SGHTA and CDR2 FQGTGA come from the germline V gene. The CDR3 contains 15 residues. CDR3 residues: CASSPRTSPGETQYF. The CDR3 bases are TGTGCCAGCAGCCCTCGGACTAGCCCAGGGGAGACCCAGTACTTC.

The chain links TRBV7-3 to TRBJ1-4, with D unresolved. This CDR3 has 16 amino acids. V lost 5 bases, J lost 0 bases, and 13 bases lay in between. Germline CDR1 reads SGHTA; CDR2 reads FQGTGA. The CDR3 bases are TGTGCCAGCAGCCAACTAGAAGTTGCAACTAATGAAAAACTGTTTTTT. It codes for CASSQLEVATNEKLFF. Supplemented by reference TRBV7-3 and TRBJ1-4, the full variable domain reads GAGVSQTPSNKVTEKGKYVELRCDPISGHTALYWYRQSLGQGPEFLIYFQGTGAADDSGLPNDRFFAVRPEGSVSTLKIQRTERGDSAVYLCASSQLEVATNEKLFFGSGTQLSVL.

The chain carries TRBV27 and TRBJ2-2; perhaps TRBD2 as D (6 bases). The V end was cut by 2 bases, the J end by 4 bases, with 8 bases between. The CDR3 covers 14 residues. CDR1 and CDR2 from the germline V gene are MNHEY and SMNVEV (reference sequence). The CDR3 DNA is TGTGCCAGCAGTTTAATGGGAGGCACCGGGGAGCTGTTTTTT. Translated: CASSLMGGTGELFF.

The gene calls are TRBV7-9 and TRBJ1-1; D gene uncertain. V shed 5 bases and J shed 0 bases, with 13 bases lying between them. The CDR3 has 15 residues. Germline assignment: CDR1 SEHNR and CDR2 FQNEAQ (reference sequence). The CDR3 reads CASSPEGSMNTEAFF. In DNA, the CDR3 is TGTGCCAGCAGCCCGGAGGGCAGCATGAACACTGAAGCTTTCTTT.